These 4 T cell receptor beta chains originate from one sample sequenced in a study of blood T cell repertoires in COVID-19. The data were produced by immunoSEQ multiplex PCR, yet TCRdb's version contains in-frame clones alone and is incomplete. The sample consists of 250,000 or so clones, roughly 79% of them appearing once. Input material: peripheral blood. The receptors stem from a woman of 80 years or more with acute or convalescent COVID-19.

This clone was seen many times. The CDR3 DNA reads as TGTGCCAGCAGGCCACTCTCGACAGGGGGCGAATACGAGCAGTACTTC. Its protein product is CASRPLSTGGEYEQYF. The V call is TRBV27, the J call TRBJ2-7, with 10 bases fitting TRBD1. Germline CDR1 MNHEY, CDR2 SMNVEV (reference sequence). This CDR3 is 16 amino acids long. V was pared by 6 bases and J by 4 bases, with 12 bases of the junction left unmatched.

The rearrangement uses TRBV2 and TRBJ2-1; D might be TRBD1 (6 bases). The ends were cut back, 6 bases at V and 4 bases at J, with 16 bases in the middle. The length of the CDR3 is 15 residues. Germline V CDR1 and CDR2: SNHLY, FYNNEI. CDR3 in DNA: TGTGCCAGCAGCAGGGGCGCCGACCCGTACAATGAGCAGTTCTTC. It yields the protein CASSRGADPYNEQFF.

The chain is built from TRBV6-5 and TRBJ1-6; 9 positions match TRBD1. V dropped 7 bases and J dropped 7; count of bases not matched to a gene: 5. In germline, CDR1 is MNHEY, CDR2 SVGAGI. The CDR3 spans 14 residues. The CDR3 sequence is CASTQGTGNSPLHF. In DNA, the CDR3 is TGTGCCAGCACCCAAGGGACAGGGAATTCACCCCTCCACTTT.

Concerning this clone itself: Other DNA sequences of this sample code for an identical CDR3. The chain employs TRBV7-8 and TRBJ1-3; maybe TRBD1 (5 bases). With 2 bases removed from V and 2 bases from J, the gap between germline ends came to 7 bases. Germline values: CDR1 SGHVS, CDR2 FQNEAQ. The CDR3 consists of 14 residues. The CDR3 here is CASSLQGAGNTIYF. DNA for the CDR3: TGTGCCAGCAGCTTACAGGGTGCTGGAAACACCATATATTTT. Looking up the rest from reference TRBV7-8 and TRBJ1-3 gives the full variable domain: GAGVSQSPRYKVAKRGQDVALRCDPISGHVSLFWYQQALGQGPEFLTYFQNEAQLDKSGLPSDRFFAERPEGSVSTLKIQRTQQEDSAVYLCASSLQGAGNTIYFGEGSWLTVV.